These T cell receptor beta chains were read from a single sample in a study of cytomegalovirus exposure and HLA in healthy donors. Produced via immunoSEQ multiplex PCR; TCRdb's table is partial and in-frame only. The repertoire has roughly 190,000 clones, more than 85% of them found once; the top ten carry approximately 1.7%. The sample consisted of PBMCs. The receptors were gathered from a woman younger than 30 in good health and CMV-seronegative. CDR3s include the opening cysteine and the closing phenylalanine or tryptophan. A D gene is named only where the DNA matches it firmly. The listing skips clone size in some rows; elsewhere it reads once, few, many or a size class.

>.|TRBV7-3|TRBD2|TRBJ2-1
TGTGCCAGCAGCTTAACCGGACTAGACAATGAGCAGTTCTTC
CASSLTGLDNEQFF
>.|TRBV4-2|.|TRBJ1-2
TGTGCCAGCAGCTACCGGGACTCAAAAAGGGACTATGGCTACACCTTC
CASSYRDSKRDYGYTF
>.|TRBV27|TRBD1|TRBJ2-7
TGTGCCAGCAGATTGGGACAGGGTGAATACGAGCAGTACTTC
CASRLGQGEYEQYF
>.|TRBV6-5|.|TRBJ1-2
TGTGCCAGCAGTTTAGCCCCCCGGGGGAATAACTATGGCTACACCTTC
CASSLAPRGNNYGYTF
>.|TRBV5-6|.|TRBJ1-1
TGTGCCAGCAGCTCCTTGGACAGAATGAACACTGAAGCTTTCTTT
CASSSLDRMNTEAFF
>.|TRBV6-4|TRBD1|TRBJ1-2
TGTGCCAGCAGGGGACAGGGGATGGATGGCTACACCTTC
CASRGQGMDGYTF
>.|TRBV5-8|.|TRBJ2-3
TGTGCCAGCAGCCGCCGAGGACTCAGACTAAGCACAGATACGCAGTATTTT
CASSRRGLRLSTDTQYF
>.|TRBV6-5|TRBD2|TRBJ2-7
TGTGCCAGCAGTTACGAGTCTAGCGGGAGTTCAAGCGAGCAGTACTTC
CASSYESSGSSSEQYF
>.|TRBV19|.|TRBJ1-2
TGTGCCAGTAGTACCCTCCAACTATCAGGCGGGTTGCATGGCTACACCTTC
CASSTLQLSGGLHGYTF
>.|TRBV2|TRBD2|TRBJ2-7
TGTGCCAGCAGGCCCGGGACTAGCGTTGACGAGCAGTACTTC
CASRPGTSVDEQYF
>.|TRBV10-2|.|TRBJ1-2
TGCGCCAGCACCGACGGACACTTAAGGAACTATGGCTACACCTTC
CASTDGHLRNYGYTF
>once|TRBV27|TRBD1|TRBJ2-2
TGTGCCAGCAGGCCCGACAGGGTTGGAGCGAACACCGGGGAGCTGTTTTTT
CASRPDRVGANTGELFF
>.|TRBV30|.|TRBJ1-2
TGTGCCTGGAGCGAGCCTAGGGGCTACACCTTC
CAWSEPRGYTF
>.|TRBV18|.|TRBJ1-2
TGTGCCAGCTCACTTGAGCCGTCTCCCGGGGGGTATGGCTACACCTTC
CASSLEPSPGGYGYTF
>.|TRBV7-9|.|TRBJ1-3
TGTGCCAGCAGCCTAGGGGCCCGCTCTGGAAACACCATATATTTT
CASSLGARSGNTIYF
>once|TRBV19|.|TRBJ2-2
TGTGCCAGTAGCCCCCAAATTTTCGGCGGGGAGCTGTTTTTT
CASSPQIFGGELFF
>.|TRBV6-6|TRBD1|TRBJ2-7
TGTGCCAGCAGTTCTCCGACAGGGGGCAAGTACGAGCAGTACTTC
CASSSPTGGKYEQYF
>.|TRBV11-3|TRBD2|TRBJ2-5
TGTGCCAGCAGCTTAGATCAAGAATCAAGCGGGAGGCGCGAGACCCAGTACTTC
CASSLDQESSGRRETQYF
>once|TRBV21-1|.|TRBJ1-5
TGTGCCAGCAGCAAGGGGCCCCGGACAGGGTACTATAGCAATCAGCCCCAGCATTTT
CASSKGPRTGYYSNQPQHF
>.|TRBV6-5|TRBD1|TRBJ1-5
TGTGCCAGCAGGCGACAGGGGGACGGGAAGCCCCAGCATTTT
CASRRQGDGKPQHF
>once|TRBV11-3|.|TRBJ1-1
TGTGCCAGCAGCTTAGATTCCAGGGTAATGAACACTGAAGCTTTCTTT
CASSLDSRVMNTEAFF
>few|TRBV11-3|TRBD1|TRBJ1-1
TGTGCCAGCAGCCGGCAGAAAAGGGGGCGCGTAAACACTGAAGCTTTCTTT
CASSRQKRGRVNTEAFF
>once|TRBV11-3|.|TRBJ2-7
TGTGCCAGCAAGGGGCGGGGACTTTACGAGCAGTACTTC
CASKGRGLYEQYF
>.|TRBV6-1|.|TRBJ2-3
TGTGCCAGCGGGTCCGGGGGATTTAGCACAGATACGCAGTATTTT
CASGSGGFSTDTQYF
>.|TRBV28|TRBD1|TRBJ1-6
TGTGCCAGCAGTCTCCTCCCGGGACAGGGTAATTCACCCCTCCACTTT
CASSLLPGQGNSPLHF
>.|TRBV5-1|.|TRBJ1-1
TGCGCCAGCAGCGATCTCATACAGGGTAACACTGAAGCTTTCTTT
CASSDLIQGNTEAFF
>.|TRBV4-1|TRBD1|TRBJ1-4
TGCGCCAGCAGCTCCTACAGGGGAAGGGATGAAAAACTGTTTTTT
CASSSYRGRDEKLFF